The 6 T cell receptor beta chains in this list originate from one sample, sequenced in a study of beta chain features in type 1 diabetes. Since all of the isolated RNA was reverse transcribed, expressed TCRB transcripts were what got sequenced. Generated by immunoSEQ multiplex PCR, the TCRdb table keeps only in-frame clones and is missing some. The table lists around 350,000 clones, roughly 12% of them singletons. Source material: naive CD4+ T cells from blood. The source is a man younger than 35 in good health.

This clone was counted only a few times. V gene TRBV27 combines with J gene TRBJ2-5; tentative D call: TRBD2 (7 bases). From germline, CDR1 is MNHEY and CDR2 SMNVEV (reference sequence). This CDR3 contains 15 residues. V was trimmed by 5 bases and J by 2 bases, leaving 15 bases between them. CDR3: CASSPRAGAQETQYF. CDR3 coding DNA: TGTGCCAGCAGTCCCCGTGCGGGGGCTCAAGAGACCCAGTACTTC.

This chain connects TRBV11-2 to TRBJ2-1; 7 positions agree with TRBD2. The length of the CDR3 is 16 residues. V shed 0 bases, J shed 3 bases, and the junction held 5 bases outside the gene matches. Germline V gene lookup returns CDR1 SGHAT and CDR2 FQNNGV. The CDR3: CASSLDRAGIYNEQFF. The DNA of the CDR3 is TGTGCCAGCAGCTTAGATAGAGCGGGGATCTACAATGAGCAGTTCTTC.

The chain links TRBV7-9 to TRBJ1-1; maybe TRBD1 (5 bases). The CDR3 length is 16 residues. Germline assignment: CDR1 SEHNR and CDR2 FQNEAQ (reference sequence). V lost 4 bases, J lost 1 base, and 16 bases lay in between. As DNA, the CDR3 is TGTGCCAGCAGCTCCGGCAGGGTTCAGACGAACACTGAAGCTTTCTTT. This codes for CASSSGRVQTNTEAFF.

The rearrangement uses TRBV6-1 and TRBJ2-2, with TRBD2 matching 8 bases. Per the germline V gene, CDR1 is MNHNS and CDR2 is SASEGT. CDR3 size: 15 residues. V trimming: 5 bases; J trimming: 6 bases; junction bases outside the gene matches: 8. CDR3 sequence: CASSPYGGVPGELFF. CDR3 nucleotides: TGTGCCAGCAGTCCGTACGGGGGGGTCCCCGGGGAGCTGTTTTTT.

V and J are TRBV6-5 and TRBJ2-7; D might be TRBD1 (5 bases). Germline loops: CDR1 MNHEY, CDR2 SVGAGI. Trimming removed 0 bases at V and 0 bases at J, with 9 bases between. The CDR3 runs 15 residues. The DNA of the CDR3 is TGTGCCAGCAGTTACTCCCAAGGGGCCTCCTACGAGCAGTACTTC. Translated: CASSYSQGASYEQYF.

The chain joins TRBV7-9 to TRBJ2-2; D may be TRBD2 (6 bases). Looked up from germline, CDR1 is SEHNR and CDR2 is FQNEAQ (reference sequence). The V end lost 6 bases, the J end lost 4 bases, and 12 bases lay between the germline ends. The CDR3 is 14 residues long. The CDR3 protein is CASRPGSVTGELFF. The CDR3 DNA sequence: TGTGCCAGCAGACCCGGGAGTGTCACCGGGGAGCTGTTTTTT.